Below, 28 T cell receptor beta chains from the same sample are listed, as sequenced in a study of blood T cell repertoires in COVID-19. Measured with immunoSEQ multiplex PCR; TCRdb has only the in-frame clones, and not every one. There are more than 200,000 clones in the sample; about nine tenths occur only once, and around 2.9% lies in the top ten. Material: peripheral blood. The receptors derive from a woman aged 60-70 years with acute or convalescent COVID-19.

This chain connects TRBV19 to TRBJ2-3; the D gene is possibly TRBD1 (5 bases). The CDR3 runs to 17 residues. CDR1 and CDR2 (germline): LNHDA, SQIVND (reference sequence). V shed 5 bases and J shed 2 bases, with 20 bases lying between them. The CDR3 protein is CASSPPVGVANTDTQYF. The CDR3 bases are TGTGCCAGTAGTCCCCCCGTAGGGGTCGCAAACACAGATACGCAGTATTTT.

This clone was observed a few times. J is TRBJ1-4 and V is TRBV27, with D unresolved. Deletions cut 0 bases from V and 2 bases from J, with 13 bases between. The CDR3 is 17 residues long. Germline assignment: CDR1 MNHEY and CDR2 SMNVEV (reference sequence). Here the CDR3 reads CASSLSRPASTNEKLFF. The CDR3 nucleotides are TGTGCCAGCAGTTTATCGCGGCCAGCCTCCACTAATGAAAAACTGTTTTTT.

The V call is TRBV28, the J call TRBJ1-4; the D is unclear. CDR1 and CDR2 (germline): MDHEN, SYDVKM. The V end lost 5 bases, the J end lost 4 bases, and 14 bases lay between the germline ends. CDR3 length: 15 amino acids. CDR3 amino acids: CASSTSRRLNEKLFF. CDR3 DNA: TGTGCCAGCAGTACGTCCAGACGACTTAATGAAAAACTGTTTTTT.

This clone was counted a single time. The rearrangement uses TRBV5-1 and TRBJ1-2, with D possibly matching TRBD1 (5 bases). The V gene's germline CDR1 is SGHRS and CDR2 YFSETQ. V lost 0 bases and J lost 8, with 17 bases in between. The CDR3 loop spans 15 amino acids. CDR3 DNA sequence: TGCGCCAGCAGCTTGGGAGAATCCACAGGAAACGGCTACACCTTC. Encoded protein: CASSLGESTGNGYTF.

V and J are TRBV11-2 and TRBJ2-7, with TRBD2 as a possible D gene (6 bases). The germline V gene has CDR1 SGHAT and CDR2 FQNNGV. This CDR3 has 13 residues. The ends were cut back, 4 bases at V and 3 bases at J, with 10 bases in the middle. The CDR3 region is CASSWDFLYEQYF. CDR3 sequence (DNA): TGTGCCAGCAGCTGGGACTTCCTCTACGAGCAGTACTTC.

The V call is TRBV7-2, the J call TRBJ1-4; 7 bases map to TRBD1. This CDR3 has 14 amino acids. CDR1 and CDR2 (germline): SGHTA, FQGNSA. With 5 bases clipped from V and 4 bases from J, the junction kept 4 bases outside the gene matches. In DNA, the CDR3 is TGTGCCAGCAGCCCGGACAGGTATAATGAAAAACTGTTTTTT. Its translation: CASSPDRYNEKLFF.

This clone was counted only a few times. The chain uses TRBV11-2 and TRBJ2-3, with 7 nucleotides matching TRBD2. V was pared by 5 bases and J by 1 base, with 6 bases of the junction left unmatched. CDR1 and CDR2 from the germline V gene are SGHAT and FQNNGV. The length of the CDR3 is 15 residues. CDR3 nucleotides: TGTGCCAGCAGCCCCGGACTAGGGGGCACAGATACGCAGTATTTT. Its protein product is CASSPGLGGTDTQYF.

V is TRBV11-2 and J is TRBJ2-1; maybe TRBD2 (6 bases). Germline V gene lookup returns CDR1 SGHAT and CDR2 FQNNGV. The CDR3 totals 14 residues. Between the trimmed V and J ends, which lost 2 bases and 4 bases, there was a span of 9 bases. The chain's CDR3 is CASSLLSGYNEQFF. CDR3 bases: TGTGCCAGCAGCTTACTTAGCGGTTACAATGAGCAGTTCTTC.

The chain's CDR3 is CASSQARSSGEITGELFF. As DNA, the CDR3 is TGTGCCAGCAGCCAAGCTAGGTCTAGCGGAGAAATCACCGGGGAGCTGTTTTTT. The chain uses TRBV4-2 and TRBJ2-2; 7 bases map to TRBD2. This CDR3 comprises 18 residues. The trim removed 1 base at V and 4 bases at J, leaving 12 bases unmatched. Germline loops: CDR1 LGHNA, CDR2 YNFKEQ.

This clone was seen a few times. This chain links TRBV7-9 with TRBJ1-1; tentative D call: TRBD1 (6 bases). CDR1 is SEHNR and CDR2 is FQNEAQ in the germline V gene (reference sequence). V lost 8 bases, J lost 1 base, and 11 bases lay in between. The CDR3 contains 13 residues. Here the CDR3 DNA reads TGTGCCAGCCGGGACATGGGGAACACTGAAGCTTTCTTT. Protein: CASRDMGNTEAFF.

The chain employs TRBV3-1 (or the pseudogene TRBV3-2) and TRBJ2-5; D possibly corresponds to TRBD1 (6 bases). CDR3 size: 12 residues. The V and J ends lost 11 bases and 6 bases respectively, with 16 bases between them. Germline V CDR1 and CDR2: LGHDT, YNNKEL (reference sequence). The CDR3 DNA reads TGTGCCTCCCAAGGGGGTCAGCAGACCCAGTACTTC. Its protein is CASQGGQQTQYF.

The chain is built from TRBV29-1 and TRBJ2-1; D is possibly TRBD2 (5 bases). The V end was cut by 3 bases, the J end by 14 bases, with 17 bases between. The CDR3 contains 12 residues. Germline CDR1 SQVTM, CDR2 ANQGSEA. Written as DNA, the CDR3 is TGCAGCGTTGAGGAACGGGGTGCCCGAAAGTTCTTC. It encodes CSVEERGARKFF.

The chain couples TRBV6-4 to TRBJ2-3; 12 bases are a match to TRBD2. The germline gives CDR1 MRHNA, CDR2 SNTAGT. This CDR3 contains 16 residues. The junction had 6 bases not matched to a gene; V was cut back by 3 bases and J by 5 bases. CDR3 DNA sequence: TGTGCCAGCAGTGAAGCTCTAGCGGGGGGGCAAGATACGCAGTATTTT. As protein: CASSEALAGGQDTQYF.

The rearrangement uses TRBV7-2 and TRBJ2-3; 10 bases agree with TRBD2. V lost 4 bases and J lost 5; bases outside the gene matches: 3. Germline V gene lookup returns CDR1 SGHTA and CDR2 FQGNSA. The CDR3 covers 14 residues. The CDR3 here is CASSSSGRGDTQYF. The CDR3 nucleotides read TGTGCCAGCAGCTCAAGCGGGAGGGGAGATACGCAGTATTTT.

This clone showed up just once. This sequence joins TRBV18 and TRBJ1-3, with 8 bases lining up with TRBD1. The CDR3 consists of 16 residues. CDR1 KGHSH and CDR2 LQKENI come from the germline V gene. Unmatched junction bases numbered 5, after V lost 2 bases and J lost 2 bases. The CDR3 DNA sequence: TGTGCCAGCTCACCAGGACAGGGACAAGCTGGAAACACCATATATTTT. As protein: CASSPGQGQAGNTIYF.

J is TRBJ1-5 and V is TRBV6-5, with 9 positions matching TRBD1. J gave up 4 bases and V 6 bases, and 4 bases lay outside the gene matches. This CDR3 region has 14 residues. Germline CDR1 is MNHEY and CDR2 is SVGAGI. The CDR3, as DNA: TGTGCCAGCAGGTCAGGACAGGGGAATCAGCCCCAGCATTTT. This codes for CASRSGQGNQPQHF.

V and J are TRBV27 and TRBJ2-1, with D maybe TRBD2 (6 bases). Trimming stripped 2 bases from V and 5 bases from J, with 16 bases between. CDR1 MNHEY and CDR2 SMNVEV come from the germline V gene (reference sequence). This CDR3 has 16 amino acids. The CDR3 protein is CASSLGQAPGDNEQFF. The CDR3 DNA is TGTGCCAGCAGTTTAGGGCAGGCGCCGGGGGACAATGAGCAGTTCTTC.

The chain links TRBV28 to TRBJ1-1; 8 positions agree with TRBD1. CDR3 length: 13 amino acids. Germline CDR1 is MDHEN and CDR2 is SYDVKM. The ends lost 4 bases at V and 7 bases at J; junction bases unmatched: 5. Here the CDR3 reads CASSSGDRLEAFF. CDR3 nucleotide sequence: TGTGCCAGCAGTTCTGGGGACAGGCTTGAAGCTTTCTTT.

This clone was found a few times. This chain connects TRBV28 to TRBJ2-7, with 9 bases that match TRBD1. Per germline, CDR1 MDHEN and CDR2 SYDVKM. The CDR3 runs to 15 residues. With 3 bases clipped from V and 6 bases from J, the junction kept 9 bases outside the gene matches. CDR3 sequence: CASSLGGTGRREQYF. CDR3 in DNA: TGTGCCAGCAGTTTGGGCGGGACAGGGCGGCGCGAGCAGTACTTC.

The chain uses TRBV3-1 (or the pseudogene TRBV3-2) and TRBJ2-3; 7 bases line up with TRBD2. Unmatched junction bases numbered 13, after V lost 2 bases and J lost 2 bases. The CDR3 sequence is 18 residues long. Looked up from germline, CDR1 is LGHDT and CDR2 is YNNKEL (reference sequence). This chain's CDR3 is CASSQRTLAVPHTDTQYF. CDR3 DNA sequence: TGTGCCAGCAGCCAAAGGACCCTAGCGGTCCCCCACACAGATACGCAGTATTTT.

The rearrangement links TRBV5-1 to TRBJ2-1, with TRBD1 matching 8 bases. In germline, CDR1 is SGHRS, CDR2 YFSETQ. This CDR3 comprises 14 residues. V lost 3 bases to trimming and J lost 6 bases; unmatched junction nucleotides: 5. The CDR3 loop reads CASSSGQVINEQFF. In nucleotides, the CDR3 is TGCGCCAGCAGCTCGGGACAGGTAATCAATGAGCAGTTCTTC.

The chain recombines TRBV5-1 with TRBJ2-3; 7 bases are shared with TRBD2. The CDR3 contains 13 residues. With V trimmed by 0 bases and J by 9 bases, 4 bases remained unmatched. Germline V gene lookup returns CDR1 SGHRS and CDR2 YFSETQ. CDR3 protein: CASSLGREVTQYF. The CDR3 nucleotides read TGCGCCAGCAGCTTGGGACGGGAGGTGACGCAGTATTTT. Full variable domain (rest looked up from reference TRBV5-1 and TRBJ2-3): KAGVTQTPRYLIKTRGQQVTLSCSPISGHRSVSWYQQTPGQGLQFLFEYFSETQRNKGNFPGRFSGRQFSNSRSEMNVSTLELGDSALYLCASSLGREVTQYFGPGTRLTVL.

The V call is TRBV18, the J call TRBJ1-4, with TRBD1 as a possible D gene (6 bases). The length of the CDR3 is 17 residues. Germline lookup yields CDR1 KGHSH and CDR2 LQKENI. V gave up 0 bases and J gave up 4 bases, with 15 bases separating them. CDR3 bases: TGTGCCAGCTCACCACCGCGGGGGGCGTCTAGTAATGAAAAACTGTTTTTT. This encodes CASSPPRGASSNEKLFF.

CDR3 amino acids: CASSPLRASGMGTGELFF. DNA of the CDR3: TGTGCCAGCAGCCCCCTCCGGGCTAGCGGGATGGGGACCGGGGAGCTGTTTTTT. V gene TRBV11-2 combines with J gene TRBJ2-2; 9 nucleotides match TRBD2. The CDR3 has 18 residues. The junction had 15 bases not matched to a gene; V was cut back by 5 bases and J by 5 bases. Germline CDR1 and CDR2: SGHAT and FQNNGV.

The CDR3 DNA reads TGTGCCACTAAGCGGGACGTAAACGGGAACTATGGCTACACCTTC. Amino acids: CATKRDVNGNYGYTF. This rearrangement joins TRBV6-5 to TRBJ1-2; perhaps TRBD1 as D (5 bases). V lost 10 bases to trimming and J lost 2 bases, with 20 bases between them. Germline assignment: CDR1 MNHEY and CDR2 SVGAGI. This CDR3 contains 15 residues.

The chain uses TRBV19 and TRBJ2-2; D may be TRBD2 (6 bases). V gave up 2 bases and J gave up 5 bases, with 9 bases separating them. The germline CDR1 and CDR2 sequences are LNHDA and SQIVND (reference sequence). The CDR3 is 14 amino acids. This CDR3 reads CASSILSGTGELFF. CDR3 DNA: TGTGCCAGTAGTATACTGAGCGGGACCGGGGAGCTGTTTTTT.

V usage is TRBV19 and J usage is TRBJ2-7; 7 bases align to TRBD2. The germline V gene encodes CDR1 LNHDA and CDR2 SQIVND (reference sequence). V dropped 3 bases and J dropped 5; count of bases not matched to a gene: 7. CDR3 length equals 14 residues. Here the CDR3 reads CASSMGGNADEQYF. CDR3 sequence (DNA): TGTGCCAGTAGTATGGGGGGGAACGCGGACGAGCAGTACTTC.

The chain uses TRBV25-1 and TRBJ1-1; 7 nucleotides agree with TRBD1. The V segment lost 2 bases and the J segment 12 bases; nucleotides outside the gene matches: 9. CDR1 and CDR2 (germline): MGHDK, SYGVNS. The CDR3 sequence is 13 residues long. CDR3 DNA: TGTGCCAGCAGTGAAAGGGCCGGACAGGTAACTTTCTTT. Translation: CASSERAGQVTFF.